The 12 T cell receptor beta chains reported below all come from one sample, sequenced in a study of CD8+CD57+ T cells in acquired aplastic anemia. CD8+CD57+ cell expansion had been shown by flow cytometry in patients chosen for sequencing. Genomic DNA constituted the template upon which TCR beta VDJ and CDR3 profiling was performed. From the reads, TCRdb called clonotypes with MiXCR, one entry per CDR3 protein. The table shows 110,000 or so distinct CDR3 sequences, with approximately 61% occurring only once. Sequencing used sorted CD4+, CD8+, or CD8+CD57+ T cells (not recorded which) from PBMCs. These receptors originate from a human donor with aplastic anemia.

This clonotype was counted many times. This CDR3 reads CASSPTVGYYEQYF. CDR3 nucleotide sequence: TGTGCCAGTAGCCCGACAGTGGGGTACTACGAGCAGTACTTC. The chain is built from TRBV19 and TRBJ2-7, with D tentatively TRBD1 (5 bases). Looked up from germline, CDR1 is LNHDA and CDR2 is SQIVND (reference sequence). The CDR3 is 14 amino acids. Trimming pared 6 bases from V and 3 bases from J, leaving 15 bases between.

In its sample, this clonotype was seen a few times. The rearrangement uses TRBV9 and TRBJ2-5; D assignment may be TRBD1 or TRBD2 (5 bases each). The germline CDR1 and CDR2 sequences are SGDLS and YYNGEE. The length of the CDR3 is 13 residues. Between the trimmed V and J ends, which lost 6 bases and 8 bases, there was a span of 17 bases. The DNA for the CDR3 is TGTGCCAGCAACCGGGACGGAGTAGAAACCCAGTACTTC. This encodes CASNRDGVETQYF.

This clonotype has a single count. The V and J genes are TRBV11-2 and TRBJ2-7; 14 nucleotides match TRBD2. Germline V CDR1 and CDR2: SGHAT, FQNNGV. V lost 5 bases to trimming and J lost 4 bases; unmatched junction nucleotides: 13. The CDR3 has 18 residues. CDR3 DNA sequence: TGTGCCAGCAGCGTCGGGACTAGCGGGAGAAGGGTGGTATACGAGCAGTACTTC. Amino acids: CASSVGTSGRRVVYEQYF.

V and J are TRBV5-1 and TRBJ2-7, with a possible D match to TRBD1 (6 bases). With 0 bases removed from V and 6 bases from J, the gap between germline ends came to 10 bases. The germline V gene has CDR1 SGHRS and CDR2 YFSETQ. CDR3 size: 13 residues. CDR3 residues: CASSLGQAPEQYF. CDR3 nucleotides: TGCGCCAGCAGCTTGGGACAGGCGCCCGAGCAGTACTTC.

This clonotype was observed once. The chain has TRBV24-1 and TRBJ2-1, with D perhaps matching TRBD1 or TRBD2 (5 bases each). CDR1 is KGHDR and CDR2 is SFDVKD in the germline V gene. V lost 3 bases and J 9 bases, leaving 8 bases between the germline ends. The CDR3 loop spans 12 amino acids. The CDR3 protein is CATSDTGPEQFF. Written as DNA, the CDR3 is TGTGCCACCAGTGATACGGGACCTGAGCAGTTCTTC.

The chain recombines TRBV10-3 with TRBJ1-2; tentative D call: TRBD1 (6 bases). Germline V gives CDR1 ENHRY, CDR2 SYGVKD. The CDR3 has 15 residues. The germline V and J ends were trimmed by 6 bases and 0 bases, with 14 bases remaining between them. This chain's CDR3 is CAISRTEVTNYGYTF. CDR3 sequence (DNA): TGTGCCATCAGCCGGACAGAAGTCACTAACTATGGCTACACCTTC.

The sample holds many counts of this clonotype. This chain joins TRBV11-2 and TRBJ1-4; D ambiguous. V was clipped by 3 bases and J by 8 bases, with 19 bases between them. The CDR3 covers 16 residues. Germline V gives CDR1 SGHAT, CDR2 FQNNGV. CDR3 amino acids: CASSFGTARRKEKLFF. CDR3 nucleotides: TGTGCCAGCAGCTTCGGAACGGCCCGTCGGAAGGAAAAACTGTTTTTT. The full variable domain, rest sourced from reference TRBV11-2 and TRBJ1-4, is EAGVAQSPRYKIIEKRQSVAFWCNPISGHATLYWYQQILGQGPKLLIQFQNNGVVDDSQLPKDRFSAERLKGVDSTLKIQPAKLEDSAVYLCASSFGTARRKEKLFFGSGTQLSVL.

This clonotype was detected many times. The chain joins TRBV28 to TRBJ2-1, with D unresolved. V dropped 7 bases and J dropped 8 bases, with 9 bases sitting between them. Per germline, CDR1 MDHEN and CDR2 SYDVKM. The CDR3 is 11 amino acids. Written as DNA, the CDR3 is TGTGCCAGCACGCGATGGTATGAGCAGTTCTTC. This translates into CASTRWYEQFF.

This clonotype was recorded at least ten times. The rearrangement uses TRBV7-9 and TRBJ2-5; 8 positions agree with TRBD2. The CDR3 is made up of 15 amino acids. Germline V gives CDR1 SEHNR, CDR2 FQNEAQ (reference sequence). J was trimmed by 4 bases and V by 4 bases; bases with no gene match: 8. CDR3 protein: CASSSTGGPGETQYF. The CDR3 nucleotides read TGTGCCAGCAGCTCGACGGGGGGGCCCGGAGAGACCCAGTACTTC.

This clonotype was counted only a few times. V gene TRBV24-1 combines with J gene TRBJ2-5; a possible D gene is TRBD2 (6 bases). The CDR3 contains 15 residues. V gave up 2 bases and J gave up 5 bases, with 14 bases separating them. Germline values: CDR1 KGHDR, CDR2 SFDVKD. Written as DNA, the CDR3 is TGTGCCACCAGTGATTGGGGCAGCGGGTCGGAGACCCAGTACTTC. This gives the protein CATSDWGSGSETQYF.

This clonotype was seen at least ten times. Possible read error: a much larger clone is one base away. This chain connects TRBV7-9 to TRBJ2-7, with TRBD1 matching over 7 bases. CDR1 and CDR2 from the germline V gene are SEHNR and FQNEAQ (reference sequence). Unmatched junction bases numbered 7, after V lost 11 bases and J lost 0 bases. The length of the CDR3 is 13 residues. The CDR3 loop reads CAGTRDSSYEQYF. CDR3 sequence (DNA): TGTGCCGGCACCCGGGACAGCTCCTACGAGCAGTACTTC.

This sequence joins TRBV24-1 and TRBJ2-1; possible D gene TRBD1, 5 bases. The V end lost 4 bases, the J end lost 13 bases, and 13 bases lay between the germline ends. Germline lookup yields CDR1 KGHDR and CDR2 SFDVKD. The CDR3 totals 12 residues. CDR3 sequence (DNA): TGTGCCACCAGTGACCCAGGGCGCCGACAGTTCTTC. Its translation is CATSDPGRRQFF.